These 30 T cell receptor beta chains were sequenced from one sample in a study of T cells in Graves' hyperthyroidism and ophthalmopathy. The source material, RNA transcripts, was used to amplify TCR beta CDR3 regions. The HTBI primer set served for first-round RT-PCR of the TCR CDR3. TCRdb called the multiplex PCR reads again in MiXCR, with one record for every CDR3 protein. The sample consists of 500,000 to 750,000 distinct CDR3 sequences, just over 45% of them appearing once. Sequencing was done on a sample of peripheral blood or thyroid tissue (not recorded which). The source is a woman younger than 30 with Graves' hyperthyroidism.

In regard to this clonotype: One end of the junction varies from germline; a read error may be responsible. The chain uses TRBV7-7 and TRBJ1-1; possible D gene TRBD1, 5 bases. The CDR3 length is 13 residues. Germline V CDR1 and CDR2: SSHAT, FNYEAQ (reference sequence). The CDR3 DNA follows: TGTGCTAGCATCCCGACAGTGAACGCTGAAGCTTTCTTT. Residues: CASIPTVNAEAFF.

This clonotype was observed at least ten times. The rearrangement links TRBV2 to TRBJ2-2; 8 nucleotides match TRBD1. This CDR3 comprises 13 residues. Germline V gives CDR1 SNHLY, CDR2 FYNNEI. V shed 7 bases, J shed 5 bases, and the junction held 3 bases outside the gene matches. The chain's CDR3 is CASKRTGTGELFF. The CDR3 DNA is TGTGCCAGCAAACGGACAGGGACCGGGGAGCTGTTTTTT.

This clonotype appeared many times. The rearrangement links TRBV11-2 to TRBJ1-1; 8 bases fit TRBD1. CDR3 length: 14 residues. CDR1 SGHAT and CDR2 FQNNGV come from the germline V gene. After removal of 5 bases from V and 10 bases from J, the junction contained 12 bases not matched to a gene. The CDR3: CASSPSTGADGAFF. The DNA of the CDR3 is TGTGCCAGCAGCCCCTCGACAGGGGCGGACGGAGCTTTCTTT.

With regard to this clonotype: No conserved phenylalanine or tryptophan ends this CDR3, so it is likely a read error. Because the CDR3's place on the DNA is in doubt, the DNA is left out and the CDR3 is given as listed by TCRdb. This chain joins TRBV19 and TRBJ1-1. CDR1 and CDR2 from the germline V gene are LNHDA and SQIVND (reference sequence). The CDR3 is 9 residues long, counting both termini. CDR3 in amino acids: CASRRALGG.

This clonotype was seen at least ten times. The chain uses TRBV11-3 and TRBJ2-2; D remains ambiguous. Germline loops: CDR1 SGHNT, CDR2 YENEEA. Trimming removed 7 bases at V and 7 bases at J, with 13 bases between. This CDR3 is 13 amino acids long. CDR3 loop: CASMTPKHGELFF. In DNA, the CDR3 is TGTGCCAGCATGACCCCTAAGCACGGGGAGCTGTTTTTT.

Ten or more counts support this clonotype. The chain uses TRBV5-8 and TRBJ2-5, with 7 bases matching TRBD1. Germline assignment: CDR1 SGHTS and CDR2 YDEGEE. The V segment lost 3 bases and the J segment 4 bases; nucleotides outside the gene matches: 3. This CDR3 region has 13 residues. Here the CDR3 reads CASSSRTGETQYF. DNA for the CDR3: TGTGCCAGCAGCTCCCGGACAGGAGAGACCCAGTACTTC. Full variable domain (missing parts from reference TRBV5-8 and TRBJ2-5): EAGVTQSPTHLIKTRGQQATLRCSPISGHTSVYWYQQALGLGLQFLLWYDEGEERNRGNFPPRFSGRQFPNYSSELNVNALELEDSALYLCASSSRTGETQYFGPGTRLLVL.

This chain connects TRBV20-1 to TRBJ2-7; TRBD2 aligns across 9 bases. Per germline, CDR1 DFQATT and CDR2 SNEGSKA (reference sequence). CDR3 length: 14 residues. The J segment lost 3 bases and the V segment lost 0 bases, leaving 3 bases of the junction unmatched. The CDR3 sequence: CSARDLAGFYEQYF. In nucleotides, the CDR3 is TGCAGTGCTAGAGATCTAGCGGGATTCTACGAGCAGTACTTC.

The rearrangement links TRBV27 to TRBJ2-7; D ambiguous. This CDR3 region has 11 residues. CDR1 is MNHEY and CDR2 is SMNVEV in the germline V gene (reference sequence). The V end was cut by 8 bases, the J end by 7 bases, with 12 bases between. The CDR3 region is CASGALGEQYF. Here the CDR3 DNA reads TGTGCCAGCGGCGCTCTGGGTGAGCAGTACTTC.

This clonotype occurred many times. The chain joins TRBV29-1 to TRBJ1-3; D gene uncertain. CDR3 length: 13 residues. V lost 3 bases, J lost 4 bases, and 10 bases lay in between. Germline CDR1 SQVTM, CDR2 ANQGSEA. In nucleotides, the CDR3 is TGCAGCGTTGAGGGCTTTGTGGGAAACACCATATATTTT. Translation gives CSVEGFVGNTIYF.

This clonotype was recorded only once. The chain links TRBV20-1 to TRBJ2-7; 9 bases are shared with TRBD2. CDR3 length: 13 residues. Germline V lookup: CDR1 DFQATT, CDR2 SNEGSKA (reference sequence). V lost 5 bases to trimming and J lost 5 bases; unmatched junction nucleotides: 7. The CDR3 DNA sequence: TGCAGTGCTGTAACAGCGGGAGGCAACGAGCAGTACTTC. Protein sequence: CSAVTAGGNEQYF.

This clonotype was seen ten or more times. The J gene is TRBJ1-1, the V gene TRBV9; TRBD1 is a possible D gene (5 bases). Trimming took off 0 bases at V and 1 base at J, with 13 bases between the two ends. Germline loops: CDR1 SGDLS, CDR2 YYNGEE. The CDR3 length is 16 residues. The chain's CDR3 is CASSVDSGLSNTEAFF. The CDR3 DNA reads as TGTGCCAGCAGCGTAGACTCGGGGCTATCGAACACTGAAGCTTTCTTT.

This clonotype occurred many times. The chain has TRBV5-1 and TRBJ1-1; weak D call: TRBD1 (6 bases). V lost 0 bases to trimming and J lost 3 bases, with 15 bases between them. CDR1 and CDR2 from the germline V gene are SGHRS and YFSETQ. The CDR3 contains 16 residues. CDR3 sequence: CASSLGGRGWDTEAFF. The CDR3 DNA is TGCGCCAGCAGCTTGGGGGGGCGAGGGTGGGACACTGAAGCTTTCTTT.

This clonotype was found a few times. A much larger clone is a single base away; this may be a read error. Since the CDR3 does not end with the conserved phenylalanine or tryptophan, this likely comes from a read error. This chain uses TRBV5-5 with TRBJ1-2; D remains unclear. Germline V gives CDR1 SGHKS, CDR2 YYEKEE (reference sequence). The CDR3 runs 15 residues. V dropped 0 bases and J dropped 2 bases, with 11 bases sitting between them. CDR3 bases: TGTGCCAGCAGCTTGGTCTCAACCGCAAACTATGGCTACACCCTC. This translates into CASSLVSTANYGYTL.

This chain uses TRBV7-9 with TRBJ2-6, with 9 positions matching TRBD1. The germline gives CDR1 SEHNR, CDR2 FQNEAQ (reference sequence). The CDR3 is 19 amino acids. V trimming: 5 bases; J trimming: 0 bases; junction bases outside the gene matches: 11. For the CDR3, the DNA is TGTGCCAGCAGCAGGGACAGGGTGGGATTAAACTCTGGGGCCAACGTCCTGACTTTC. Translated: CASSRDRVGLNSGANVLTF. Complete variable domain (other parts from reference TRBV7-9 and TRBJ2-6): DTGVSQNPRHKITKRGQNVTFRCDPISEHNRLYWYRQTLGQGPEFLTYFQNEAQLEKSRLLSDRFSAERPKGSFSTLEIQRTEQGDSAMYLCASSRDRVGLNSGANVLTFGAGSRLTVL.

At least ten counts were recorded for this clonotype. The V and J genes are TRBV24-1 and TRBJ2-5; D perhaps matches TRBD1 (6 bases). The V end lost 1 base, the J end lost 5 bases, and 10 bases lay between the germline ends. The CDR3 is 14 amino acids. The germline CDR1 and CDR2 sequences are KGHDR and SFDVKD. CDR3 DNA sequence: TGTGCCACCAGTGATTTACAGGGATCGGAGACCCAGTACTTC. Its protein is CATSDLQGSETQYF.

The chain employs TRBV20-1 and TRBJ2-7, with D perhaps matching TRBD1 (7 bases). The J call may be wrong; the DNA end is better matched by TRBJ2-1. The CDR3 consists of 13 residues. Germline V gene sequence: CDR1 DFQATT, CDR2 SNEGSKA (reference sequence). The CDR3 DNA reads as TGCAGTGCTAGGCGGGACAGCCACAATGAGCAGTTCTTC. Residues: CSARRDSHNEQFF.

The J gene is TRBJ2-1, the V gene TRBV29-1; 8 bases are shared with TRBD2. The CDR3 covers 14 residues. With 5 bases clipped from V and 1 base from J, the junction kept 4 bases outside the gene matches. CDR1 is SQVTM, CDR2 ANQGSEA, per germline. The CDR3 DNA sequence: TGCAGCGTTAGAATAGCGGGATCCTACAATGAGCAGTTCTTC. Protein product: CSVRIAGSYNEQFF.

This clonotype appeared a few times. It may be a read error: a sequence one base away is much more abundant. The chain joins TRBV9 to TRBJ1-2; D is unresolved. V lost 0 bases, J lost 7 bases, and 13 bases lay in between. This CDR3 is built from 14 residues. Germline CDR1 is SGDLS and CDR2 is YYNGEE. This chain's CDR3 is CASSVEPPTTGYTF. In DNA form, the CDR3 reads TGTGCCAGCAGCGTAGAGCCACCAACCACTGGCTACACCTTC.

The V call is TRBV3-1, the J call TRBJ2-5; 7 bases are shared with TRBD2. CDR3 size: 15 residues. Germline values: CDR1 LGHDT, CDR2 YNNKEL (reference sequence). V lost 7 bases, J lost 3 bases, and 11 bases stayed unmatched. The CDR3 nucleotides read TGTGCCAGCATAAATACGGCGGGAGCTGAAGAGACCCAGTACTTC. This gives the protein CASINTAGAEETQYF.

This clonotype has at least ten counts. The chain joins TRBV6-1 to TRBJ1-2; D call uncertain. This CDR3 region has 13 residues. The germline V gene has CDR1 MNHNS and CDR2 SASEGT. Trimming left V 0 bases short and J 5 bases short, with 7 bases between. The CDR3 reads CASSEARGYGYTF. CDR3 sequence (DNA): TGTGCCAGCAGTGAAGCCCGAGGGTATGGCTACACCTTC.

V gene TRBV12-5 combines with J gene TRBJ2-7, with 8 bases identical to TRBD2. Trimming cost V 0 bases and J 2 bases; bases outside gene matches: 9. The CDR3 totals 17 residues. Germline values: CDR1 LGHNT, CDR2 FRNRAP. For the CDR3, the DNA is TGTGCTAGTGGTTTGGTACGGGGGGGGAGTCCTACCTACGAGCAGTACTTC. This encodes CASGLVRGGSPTYEQYF.

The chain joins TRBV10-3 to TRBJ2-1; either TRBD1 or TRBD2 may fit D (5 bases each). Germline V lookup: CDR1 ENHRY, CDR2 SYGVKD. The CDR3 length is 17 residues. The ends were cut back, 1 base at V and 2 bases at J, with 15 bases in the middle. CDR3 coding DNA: TGTGCCATCAGTGAGTTGTGGGGGACGGCTACCTACAATGAGCAGTTCTTC. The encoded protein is CAISELWGTATYNEQFF.

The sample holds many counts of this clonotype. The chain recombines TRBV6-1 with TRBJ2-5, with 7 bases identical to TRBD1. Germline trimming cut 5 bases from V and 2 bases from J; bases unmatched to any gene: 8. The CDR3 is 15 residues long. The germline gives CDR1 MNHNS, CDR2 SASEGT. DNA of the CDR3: TGTGCCAGCAGTCAGCCGTGGACAGGACAAGAGACCCAGTACTTC. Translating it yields CASSQPWTGQETQYF.

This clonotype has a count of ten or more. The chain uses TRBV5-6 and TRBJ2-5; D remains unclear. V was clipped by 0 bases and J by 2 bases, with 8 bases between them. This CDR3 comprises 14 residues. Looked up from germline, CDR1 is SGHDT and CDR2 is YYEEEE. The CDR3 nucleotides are TGTGCCAGCAGCTTGGTGAGAACTCAAGAGACCCAGTACTTC. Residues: CASSLVRTQETQYF.

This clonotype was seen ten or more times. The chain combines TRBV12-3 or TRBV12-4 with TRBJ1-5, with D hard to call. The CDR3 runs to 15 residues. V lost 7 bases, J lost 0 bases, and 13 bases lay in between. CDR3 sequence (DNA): TGTGCCAGCATTCCTAGGGAGTATAGCAATCAGCCCCAGCATTTT. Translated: CASIPREYSNQPQHF.

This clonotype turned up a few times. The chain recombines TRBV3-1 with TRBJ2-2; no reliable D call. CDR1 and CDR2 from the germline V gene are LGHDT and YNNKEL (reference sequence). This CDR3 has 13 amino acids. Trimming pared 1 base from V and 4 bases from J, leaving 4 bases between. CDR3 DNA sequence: TGTGCCAGCAGCCAAGCAGGCACCGGGGAGCTGTTTTTT. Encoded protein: CASSQAGTGELFF.

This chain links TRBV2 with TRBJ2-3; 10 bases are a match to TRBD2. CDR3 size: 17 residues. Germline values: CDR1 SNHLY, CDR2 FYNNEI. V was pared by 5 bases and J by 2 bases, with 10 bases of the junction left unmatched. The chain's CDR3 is CASSWLAGAVPTDTQYF. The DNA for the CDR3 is TGTGCCAGCAGTTGGCTAGCGGGAGCCGTCCCCACAGATACGCAGTATTTT.

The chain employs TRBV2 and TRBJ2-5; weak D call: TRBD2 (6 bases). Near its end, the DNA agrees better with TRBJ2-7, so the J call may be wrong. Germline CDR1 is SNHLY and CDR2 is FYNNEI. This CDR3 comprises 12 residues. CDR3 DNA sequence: TGTGCCAGCAGGCCGGGAGAGAGCGAGCAGTACTTC. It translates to CASRPGESEQYF.

The CDR3 loop is CASSQTATVGEAFF. The CDR3 coding sequence is TGTGCCAGCAGCCAAACAGCCACAGTGGGTGAAGCTTTCTTT. The V gene is TRBV14, the J gene TRBJ1-1; no reliable D call. Germline V gene lookup returns CDR1 SGHDN and CDR2 FVKESK. The CDR3 extends over 14 amino acids. Trimming left V 2 bases short and J 7 bases short, with 14 bases between.

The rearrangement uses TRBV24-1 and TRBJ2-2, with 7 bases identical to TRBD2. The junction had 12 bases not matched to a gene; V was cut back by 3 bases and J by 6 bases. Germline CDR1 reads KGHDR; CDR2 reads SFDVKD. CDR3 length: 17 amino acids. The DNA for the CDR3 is TGTGCCACCAGTGATCACCGGGACGCCCGGGGGGCCGGGGAGCTGTTTTTT. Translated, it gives CATSDHRDARGAGELFF.